What follows are 9 T cell receptor beta chains derived from one specimen sequenced in a study of metastatic and nonmetastatic thyroid tumors. With MiXCR, TCRdb reprocessed the PCR reads. The data hold approximately 17,000 clones, with 26% observed a single time. Thyroid surgery had not been preceded by any treatment in any patient. Specimen: tumor tissue. The source is a female donor with papillary thyroid cancer or a benign thyroid nodule (not recorded which). Some clones in this sample may be carry-over from other donors' samples.

The J gene is TRBJ2-3, the V gene TRBV10-2, with D possibly being TRBD2 (6 bases). The CDR3 sequence is 13 residues long. Trimming cost V 5 bases and J 6 bases, with 12 bases left between them. CDR1 is WSHSY, CDR2 SAAADI, per germline. The CDR3 loop reads CASSQKGTDTQYF. The DNA of the CDR3 is TGCGCCAGCAGTCAAAAGGGGACTGATACGCAGTATTTT.

At least ten counts were recorded for this clone. The CDR3 sequence: CASSIRRARDNYGYTF. As DNA, the CDR3 is TGTGCCAGTAGTATAAGGAGGGCGCGGGATAACTATGGCTACACCTTC. The chain employs TRBV19 and TRBJ1-2; no clear D. Germline CDR1 is LNHDA and CDR2 is SQIVND (reference sequence). Between the trimmed V and J ends, which lost 2 bases and 1 base, there was a span of 14 bases. The CDR3 consists of 16 residues.

This clone was observed a few times. The J gene is TRBJ2-5, the V gene TRBV12-3 or TRBV12-4; D unresolved. Trimming removed 4 bases from V and 1 base from J, with 10 bases in between. The CDR3 is made up of 14 amino acids. The CDR3 region is CASSSRYIQETQYF. The CDR3 DNA follows: TGTGCCAGCAGTTCCCGATACATCCAAGAGACCCAGTACTTC.

This chain joins TRBV24-1 and TRBJ1-1, with 7 bases aligning to TRBD1. CDR1 KGHDR and CDR2 SFDVKD come from the germline V gene. V shed 4 bases, J shed 11 bases, and the junction held 6 bases outside the gene matches. The CDR3 has 12 amino acids. The CDR3 protein is CATSDRTGCAFF. For the CDR3, the DNA is TGTGCCACCAGTGACCGGACAGGTTGTGCTTTCTTT.

This clone came up many times. This sequence joins TRBV20-1 and TRBJ2-3, with 14 positions matching TRBD2. With 5 bases clipped from V and 4 bases from J, the junction kept 17 bases outside the gene matches. The CDR3 contains 19 residues. Germline CDR1 and CDR2: DFQATT and SNEGSKA (reference sequence). CDR3 nucleotide sequence: TGCAGTGCTGTTTCTAGAGGACTAGCGGGAGGAAGAGGGCCAGATACGCAGTATTTT. Encoded protein: CSAVSRGLAGGRGPDTQYF.

In its sample, this clone is medium-sized. V is TRBV19 and J is TRBJ1-2, with 8 bases lining up with TRBD1. The CDR3 runs 14 residues. Germline V gene data show CDR1 as LNHDA and CDR2 as SQIVND (reference sequence). Losses at the gene ends were 3 bases for V and 4 bases for J; bases not matched to a gene: 4. The DNA for the CDR3 is TGTGCCAGTAGTATCCCTGGACAGGGCTATGGCTACACCTTC. Amino acids: CASSIPGQGYGYTF.

This clone occurred once. CDR3 loop: CSASLGDEQYF. CDR3 DNA: TGCAGTGCTTCCTTGGGTGATGAGCAGTACTTC. The genes are TRBV20-1 and TRBJ2-5; D not resolved. The CDR3 extends over 11 amino acids. CDR1 and CDR2 (germline): DFQATT, SNEGSKA (reference sequence). Trimming took 5 bases from V and 11 from J, leaving 15 bases between them.

The chain employs TRBV5-1 and TRBJ2-1, with 7 bases fitting TRBD2. The CDR3 spans 17 residues. Germline CDR1 reads SGHRS; CDR2 reads YFSETQ. J was trimmed by 7 bases and V by 0 bases; bases with no gene match: 13. The CDR3 loop reads CASSLVTLGGGSNEQFF. The CDR3, as DNA: TGCGCCAGCAGCTTGGTTACTCTCGGCGGGGGTTCAAATGAGCAGTTCTTC.

This clone was recorded a few times. The sample carries other DNA sequences with the same CDR3. This sequence joins TRBV6-1 and TRBJ1-5; no clear D. V dropped 7 bases and J dropped 4 bases, with 20 bases sitting between them. Germline CDR1 MNHNS, CDR2 SASEGT. The CDR3 contains 16 residues. CDR3 region: CASTRGWLEGNQPQHF. CDR3 coding DNA: TGTGCCAGCACCAGAGGTTGGCTGGAAGGAAATCAGCCCCAGCATTTT.